The clone carrying this TCR beta chain was seen a few times. CD8 T cells were positively selected from what remained after CD4 positive selection. This CDR3 region has 14 residues. The ends were cut back, 3 bases at V and 2 bases at J, with 8 bases in the middle. Germline V gene data show CDR1 as KGHDR and CDR2 as SFDVKD. This entry comes from a study of naive and memory T cell subsets. Both TRBC1 and TRBC2 were covered by a beta constant-region primer of two equimolar oligonucleotides. The ligated cDNA underwent four PCR rounds using SP2 and nested alpha and beta constant-region primers. The cDNA 3' end received a ligated single-stranded oligonucleotide carrying the SP2 primer and a 12-nucleotide UMI. TCRdb re-called the UMI-ligation and nested PCR reads with MiXCR, one entry per CDR3 protein. Counted here are 120,000 or so distinct CDR3 sequences, 35% to 45% occurring once; the ten biggest clones make up 0.75% to 1%.

The sequence derives from a human donor in good health. The chain has TRBV24-1 and TRBJ2-3; the D is unclear. Sequenced input: central memory CD4+ T cells from blood. For the CDR3, the DNA is TGTGCCACCAGTGATCGGACCACCACAGATACGCAGTATTTT. Protein sequence: CATSDRTTTDTQYF.